This T cell receptor beta chain appears in the sequencing data of a study of blood T cell repertoires in COVID-19. The overall study: The analysed material was cDNA or gDNA that came from T cells, B-cell-depleted T cells, or PBMCs.

Sequencing used immunoSEQ multiplex PCR; TCRdb keeps in-frame clones, though not all of them. The sample includes 100,000 to 130,000 clones, under 85% of them seen just once. This CDR3 comprises 15 residues. CDR1 SEHNR and CDR2 FQNEAQ come from the germline V gene (reference sequence). Between the trimmed V and J ends, which lost 7 bases and 1 base, there was a span of 16 bases. The clonotype comes from a woman aged 70-85 years with acute or convalescent COVID-19. The rearrangement links TRBV7-9 to TRBJ1-1; D may be TRBD1 (5 bases). Sequences were obtained from peripheral blood. The CDR3 reads CASTKVGTTNTEAFF. Written as DNA, the CDR3 is TGTGCCAGCACCAAAGTAGGGACTACGAACACTGAAGCTTTCTTT.